This entry lists 32 T cell receptor beta chains sequenced from one sample in a study of Graves' ophthalmopathy and Graves' hyperthyroidism. Investigators amplified TCR beta CDR3 regions from RNA transcripts. RT-PCR was first run with HTBI primers, then multiplex PCR in a second round. A single record per CDR3 protein comes from TCRdb applying MiXCR to the multiplex PCR reads. The table records around 51,000 distinct CDR3 sequences, about 50% of them present only once. The sequenced sample was peripheral blood. The receptor source for this set is an adult man with Graves' ophthalmopathy.

The chain carries TRBV10-3 and TRBJ1-4; D call uncertain. V was pared by 0 bases and J by 0 bases, with 14 bases between. Germline V CDR1 and CDR2: ENHRY, SYGVKD. The CDR3 extends over 18 amino acids. The CDR3 nucleotides read TGTGCCATCAGTGAGTCGTTCAGAACCTCTGCAACTAATGAAAAACTGTTTTTT. This codes for CAISESFRTSATNEKLFF.

The chain uses TRBV2 and TRBJ2-1; weak D call: TRBD2 (6 bases). The CDR3 extends over 12 amino acids. Germline V gene data show CDR1 as SNHLY and CDR2 as FYNNEI. The V gene lost 6 bases and the J gene lost 6 bases, with 9 bases spanning the gap. For the CDR3, the DNA is TGTGCCAGCAGCCCGACTAGCAATGAGCAGTTCTTC. Translated, it gives CASSPTSNEQFF.

This clonotype appeared many times. The chain is built from TRBV7-9 and TRBJ1-4; the D gene is possibly TRBD1 (6 bases). Trimming took off 3 bases at V and 7 bases at J, with 12 bases between the two ends. Germline lookup yields CDR1 SEHNR and CDR2 FQNEAQ (reference sequence). This CDR3 is built from 14 residues. The CDR3 bases are TGTGCCAGCAGCTTTAGCAGGGGTGGTGAAAAACTGTTTTTT. Translated: CASSFSRGGEKLFF.

This clonotype is classed as medium-sized. J is TRBJ2-5 and V is TRBV2, with 9 nucleotides matching TRBD1. This CDR3 spans 14 amino acids. Per germline, CDR1 SNHLY and CDR2 FYNNEI. Unmatched junction bases numbered 5, after V lost 6 bases and J lost 3 bases. CDR3 coding DNA: TGTGCCAGCAGCCTTGGACAGGGGAAAGAGACCCAGTACTTC. Amino acids: CASSLGQGKETQYF.

The rearrangement uses TRBV13 and TRBJ2-6; the D is unclear. Per germline, CDR1 PRHDT and CDR2 FYEKMQ (reference sequence). The V end lost 4 bases, the J end lost 15 bases, and 1 base lay between the germline ends. The CDR3 runs to 8 residues. DNA for the CDR3: TGTGCCAGCAGCTACCTGACTTTC. This gives the protein CASSYLTF. Together with reference TRBV13 and TRBJ2-6, the CDR3 gives the full variable domain: AAGVIQSPRHLIKEKRETATLKCYPIPRHDTVYWYQQGPGQDPQFLISFYEKMQSDKGSIPDRFSAQQFSDYHSELNMSSLELGDSALYFCASSYLTFGAGSRLTVL.

V and J are TRBV24-1 and TRBJ2-1; possible D gene TRBD1, 8 bases. Germline V gene sequence: CDR1 KGHDR, CDR2 SFDVKD. The CDR3 has 15 residues. V lost 9 bases, J lost 8 bases, and 22 bases lay in between. Written as DNA, the CDR3 is TGTGCCACCGGGACAGGCGGGAGAAGCCCCCATGAGCAGTTCTTC. Its translation is CATGTGGRSPHEQFF.

This clonotype was observed many times. The gene calls are TRBV7-8 and TRBJ2-3; D call uncertain. Germline CDR1 is SGHVS and CDR2 is FQNEAQ. Trimming stripped 4 bases from V and 2 bases from J, with 7 bases between. The length of the CDR3 is 13 residues. In DNA, the CDR3 is TGTGCCAGCAGCTCACCAACCACAGATACGCAGTATTTT. The encoded protein is CASSSPTTDTQYF.

This clonotype was observed a single time. The chain recombines TRBV20-1 with TRBJ1-4; unclear D gene. Between the trimmed V and J ends, which lost 1 base and 4 bases, there was a span of 13 bases. Germline V gene lookup returns CDR1 DFQATT and CDR2 SNEGSKA (reference sequence). The CDR3 loop spans 15 amino acids. CDR3 in amino acids: CSARGESGLNEKLFF. The CDR3 bases are TGCAGTGCTAGAGGCGAGAGCGGTCTTAATGAAAAACTGTTTTTT.

This clonotype was detected ten times or more. The V gene is TRBV6-2 or TRBV6-3, the J gene TRBJ1-1; 9 nucleotides line up with TRBD1. V lost 8 bases and J lost 2; bases outside the gene matches: 6. In germline, CDR1 is MNHEY, CDR2 SVGEGT. This CDR3 is built from 14 residues. CDR3 in amino acids: CASPRDRVNTEAFF. DNA of the CDR3: TGTGCCAGCCCCCGGGACAGGGTCAACACTGAAGCTTTCTTT.

This clonotype was seen at least ten times. A much larger clone sits a single nucleotide away, making a read error possible. The genes are TRBV11-1 and TRBJ1-2; 10 bases align to TRBD1. The CDR3 length is 14 residues. Germline assignment: CDR1 SGHAT and CDR2 FQDESV (reference sequence). CDR3 DNA sequence: TGTGCCAGCAGCTTGACAGGGGGCAACTATGGCCACACCTTC. Its translation is CASSLTGGNYGHTF.

This clonotype was picked up one time. This chain uses TRBV4-2 with TRBJ2-1, with D perhaps matching TRBD1 or TRBD2 (5 bases each). V lost 4 bases, J lost 12 bases, and 13 bases lay in between. Germline CDR1 is LGHNA and CDR2 is YNFKEQ. The CDR3 is 12 residues long. CDR3 coding DNA: TGTGCCAGCAGCCTGACGGATGGGGGGCAGTTCTTC. This translates into CASSLTDGGQFF.

The chain joins TRBV19 to TRBJ2-7; 7 bases agree with TRBD1. Trimming cost V 4 bases and J 6 bases; bases outside gene matches: 3. This CDR3 is built from 12 residues. CDR1 and CDR2 from the germline V gene are LNHDA and SQIVND (reference sequence). For the CDR3, the DNA is TGTGCCAGTAGTAACAGGGGTGGCGAGCAGTACTTC. It translates to CASSNRGGEQYF.

The CDR3 here is CASSQDTSREYF. DNA of the CDR3: TGTGCCAGCAGCCAAGATACGAGCCGGGAGTACTTC. The chain carries TRBV3-1 and TRBJ2-7; D is undetermined. The V and J ends lost 0 bases and 11 bases respectively, with 11 bases between them. The CDR3 contains 12 residues. The germline V gene has CDR1 LGHDT and CDR2 YNNKEL (reference sequence).

This clonotype has a single count. The CDR3 spells CASSQVRNTEAFF. CDR3 coding DNA: TGCGCCAGCAGCCAAGTTAGGAACACTGAAGCTTTCTTT. This chain connects TRBV4-1 to TRBJ1-1; unclear D gene. This CDR3 spans 13 amino acids. Trimming shortened V by 1 base and J by 1 base, and 4 bases separated the two germline ends. Germline CDR1 and CDR2: MGHRA and YSYEKL.

This clonotype is deemed medium-sized (0.01 to 0.1%). V is TRBV2 and J is TRBJ1-4, with D perhaps matching TRBD1 (5 bases). V shed 2 bases and J shed 11 bases, with 18 bases lying between them. The CDR3 is 15 residues long. The germline gives CDR1 SNHLY, CDR2 FYNNEI. This chain's CDR3 is CASSESRSGSTKLFF. The DNA of the CDR3 is TGTGCCAGCAGTGAAAGTCGGTCAGGGAGTACGAAACTGTTTTTT.

This clonotype was detected many times. The CDR3 is CASSQASGATYEQYF. In nucleotides, the CDR3 is TGTGCCAGCAGCCAAGCTAGCGGAGCGACCTACGAGCAGTACTTC. V usage is TRBV4-2 and J usage is TRBJ2-7; the match to TRBD2 covers 7 bases. CDR1 LGHNA and CDR2 YNFKEQ come from the germline V gene. V lost 1 base, J lost 2 bases, and 5 bases stayed unmatched. There are 15 residues in the CDR3.

In this sample, this clonotype turned up many times. The V gene is TRBV28, the J gene TRBJ1-6; 9 positions match TRBD1. CDR1 is MDHEN and CDR2 is SYDVKM in the germline V gene. V trimming: 7 bases; J trimming: 6 bases; junction bases outside the gene matches: 10. The CDR3 length is 16 residues. CDR3 amino acids: CASNFLNRGRNSPLHF. In nucleotides, the CDR3 is TGTGCCAGCAACTTCCTGAACAGGGGGCGTAATTCACCCCTCCACTTT.

Regarding this clonotype: Possible read error: a much larger clone is one base away. The chain is built from TRBV27 and TRBJ2-1; D possibly matches TRBD1 or TRBD2 (5 bases each). The CDR3 totals 16 residues. The V end was cut by 5 bases, the J end by 2 bases, with 16 bases between. Germline CDR1 reads MNHEY; CDR2 reads SMNVEV (reference sequence). The chain's CDR3 is CASSARLGTPYNEQFF. The DNA of the CDR3 is TGTGCCAGCAGTGCGAGGTTGGGGACCCCCTACAATGAGCAGTTCTTC.

This clonotype was found many times. V usage is TRBV7-8 and J usage is TRBJ2-2, with D unresolved. Germline V CDR1 and CDR2: SGHVS, FQNEAQ. Trimming stripped 3 bases from V and 6 bases from J, with 8 bases between. The CDR3 extends over 13 amino acids. The chain's CDR3 is CASSFKGPGELFF. CDR3 sequence (DNA): TGTGCCAGCAGCTTTAAGGGCCCCGGGGAGCTGTTTTTT.

This clonotype has at least ten counts. The J gene is TRBJ2-7, the V gene TRBV3-1, with 8 bases that match TRBD1. There are 16 residues in the CDR3. V shed 4 bases, J shed 6 bases, and the junction held 14 bases outside the gene matches. Germline V gene lookup returns CDR1 LGHDT and CDR2 YNNKEL (reference sequence). The CDR3 region is CASSLQTTGGLGEQYF. The CDR3 DNA reads as TGTGCCAGCAGCCTTCAAACCACAGGGGGTCTAGGCGAGCAGTACTTC.

This clonotype was picked up many times. The rearrangement links TRBV6-6 to TRBJ2-7; D is perhaps TRBD1 (7 bases). The V end lost 0 bases, the J end lost 6 bases, and 12 bases lay between the germline ends. Germline values: CDR1 MNHNY, CDR2 SVGAGI (reference sequence). This CDR3 region has 14 residues. The CDR3 DNA sequence: TGTGCCAGCAGTTACTCGGAGGGGGCTAGCGAGCAGTACTTC. Translation gives CASSYSEGASEQYF.

This clonotype is deemed medium-sized (0.01 to 0.1%). V and J are TRBV19 and TRBJ2-1, with TRBD2 identical over 7 bases. With V trimmed by 3 bases and J by 2 bases, 4 bases remained unmatched. Germline CDR1 LNHDA, CDR2 SQIVND (reference sequence). This CDR3 comprises 15 residues. DNA for the CDR3: TGTGCCAGTAGTATTCGGGGGGACGCCTACAATGAGCAGTTCTTC. Protein product: CASSIRGDAYNEQFF.

Concerning this clonotype itself: With a much larger clone just one base away, this may be a read error. As the CDR3 is not closed by the conserved phenylalanine or tryptophan, this likely results from a read error. The J gene is TRBJ1-1, the V gene TRBV2, with D maybe TRBD1 (5 bases). There are 13 residues in the CDR3. Germline assignment: CDR1 SNHLY and CDR2 FYNNEI. V was cut by 6 bases and J by 6 bases, with 14 bases left in between. CDR3 loop: CASSQAGLSEAFL. In nucleotides, the CDR3 is TGTGCCAGCAGCCAAGCAGGGTTGTCTGAAGCTTTCCTT.

This chain links TRBV14 with TRBJ2-2; 9 bases map to TRBD1. Trimming cost V 6 bases and J 3 bases; bases outside gene matches: 5. This CDR3 is 15 amino acids long. Germline-derived CDR1 and CDR2 are SGHDN and FVKESK. CDR3 amino acids: CASSSDRGDTGELFF. The CDR3 DNA reads TGTGCCAGCAGTTCGGACAGGGGCGACACCGGGGAGCTGTTTTTT.

This clonotype was found many times. The DNA of the CDR3 is TGCAGTGCCACCCGCCCAGCCCGATTAAGCACAGATACGCAGTATTTT. Residues: CSATRPARLSTDTQYF. The chain joins TRBV20-1 to TRBJ2-3, with D hard to call. Looked up from germline, CDR1 is DFQATT and CDR2 is SNEGSKA (reference sequence). V was cut by 6 bases and J by 0 bases, with 19 bases left in between. This CDR3 region has 16 residues.

This clonotype was picked up one time. An end of the junction does not agree with germline; a read error may underlie this. The chain links TRBV24-1 to TRBJ2-3; D gene ambiguous. The CDR3 has 9 amino acids. CDR1 KGHDR and CDR2 SFDVKD come from the germline V gene. The CDR3 DNA reads TGCGCCACCACAGATACGCAGTATTTT. Its translation: CATTDTQYF.

This clonotype was detected once. This rearrangement joins TRBV7-8 to TRBJ1-5; maybe TRBD1 (5 bases). From germline, CDR1 is SGHVS and CDR2 FQNEAQ. The CDR3 consists of 15 residues. V lost 2 bases and J 0 bases, leaving 8 bases between the germline ends. As DNA, the CDR3 is TGTGCCAGCAGCTTATCGGACACTAGCAATCAGCCCCAGCATTTT. This gives the protein CASSLSDTSNQPQHF.

Regarding this clonotype: One end of the junction varies from germline; a read error may be responsible. J is TRBJ2-3 and V is TRBV7-4, with TRBD1 matching over 12 bases. CDR3 length equals 18 residues. Germline V CDR1 and CDR2: SGHVT, SQSDAQ. The CDR3 sequence: CASGLGDRGLKHTDTQYF. The CDR3 DNA sequence: TGTGCCAGCGGCTTAGGGGACAGGGGGCTGAAGCACACGGATACGCAGTATTTT.

This clonotype was recorded many times. This sequence joins TRBV12-3 or TRBV12-4 and TRBJ1-2; a possible D gene is TRBD1 (6 bases). The CDR3 runs 14 residues. Trimming removed 5 bases from V and 0 bases from J, with 10 bases in between. Written as DNA, the CDR3 is TGTGCCAGCAGTCCCGACAGGCCTAACTATGGCTACACCTTC. Translation gives CASSPDRPNYGYTF.

This clonotype was picked up many times. DNA of the CDR3: TGTGCCAGCAGCGGCTCCGGTAGCTACACCTTC. It yields the protein CASSGSGSYTF. The chain joins TRBV7-9 to TRBJ1-2, with D unclear. Between the trimmed V and J ends, which lost 5 bases and 9 bases, there was a span of 10 bases. Germline V gives CDR1 SEHNR, CDR2 FQNEAQ (reference sequence). The CDR3 runs to 11 residues.

In regard to this clonotype: An end of the junction differs from the germline gene, which may be a read error. The chain is built from TRBV19 and TRBJ1-1; D is possibly TRBD1 (6 bases). Germline V gene data show CDR1 as LNHDA and CDR2 as SQIVND (reference sequence). The CDR3 sequence is 15 residues long. CDR3 region: CASSTLDSLNAEAFF. As DNA, the CDR3 is TGTGCCAGTAGTACCCTGGACAGTTTGAACGCTGAAGCGTTCTTT.

In the case of this clonotype: A junction boundary mismatches the germline segment, possibly from a read error. The J gene is TRBJ1-3, the V gene TRBV7-9; 9 bases match TRBD1. Germline V lookup: CDR1 SEHNR, CDR2 FQNEAQ (reference sequence). The CDR3 has 14 residues. The CDR3 reads CASSWTGDINTVYF. The CDR3 nucleotides are TGTGCCAGCAGCTGGACAGGGGATATCAACACCGTATATTTC.